This T cell receptor (beta chain) was found in a study of T cell changes during pregnancy in multiple sclerosis. There are 14 residues in the CDR3. Germline CDR1 reads SGHKS; CDR2 reads YYEKEE (reference sequence). Between the trimmed V and J ends, which lost 0 bases and 3 bases, there was a span of 7 bases. Profiled with immunoSEQ multiplex PCR; TCRdb holds only in-frame clones, not every one. The sample has roughly 42,000 clones, roughly nine tenths seen once; the top ten hold over 0.55%. The clonotype comes from a female donor with multiple sclerosis, enrolled in a pregnancy study. V gene TRBV5-5 combines with J gene TRBJ1-5; D unclear. Sequencing was performed on CD4+ T cells from peripheral blood mononuclear cells, taken in the first trimester of pregnancy. The CDR3: CASSLDGHNQPQHF. Written as DNA, the CDR3 is TGTGCCAGCAGCTTGGATGGCCACAATCAGCCCCAGCATTTT.